The rows below give T cell receptor beta chains drawn from one sample of a study of blood T cell repertoires in COVID-19. Sequenced by immunoSEQ multiplex PCR; TCRdb stores in-frame clones only, minus some. Among fewer than 250,000 clones listed, more than 85% were seen once. Sequencing was done on a sample of peripheral blood. The receptors come from a man aged 60-69 years with COVID-19, enrolled during active disease. CDR3s include the opening cysteine and the closing phenylalanine or tryptophan. The D gene is left open where the match is weak. Size tells how often a clone was seen (once, few, many) or the class of an expanded clone, and some rows leave it out.

TRBJ2-1 TRBV3-1/TRBV3-2 TRBD1 . TGTGCCAGCAGACTTACCGCCGGGACAGGGACCGCTGAGCAGTTCTTC CASRLTAGTGTAEQFF
TRBJ1-5 TRBV11-2 TRBD1 . TGTGCCAGCAGCTTGTCCGGGACAGGGGCCAATCAGCCCCAGCATTTT CASSLSGTGANQPQHF
TRBJ1-1 TRBV4-2 TRBD1 . TGTGCCAGCAGCCAAGGCCCCACAGGGGGGTACACTGAAGCTTTCTTT CASSQGPTGGYTEAFF
TRBJ1-4 TRBV5-1 . . TGCGCCAGCAGCTTGGTGGGTAGGGAGAATGAAAAACTGTTTTTT CASSLVGRENEKLFF
TRBJ2-1 TRBV12-5 . . TGTGCTAGCGGGCAAGGCGGGAACAATGAGCAGTTCTTC CASGQGGNNEQFF
TRBJ1-4 TRBV2 . few TGTGCCAGCAGGAGACAGATGAATGAAAAACTGTTTTTT CASRRQMNEKLFF
TRBJ2-7 TRBV5-1 . . TGCGCCAGCAGCTTGTCAGGGGGGTACGAGCAGTACTTC CASSLSGGYEQYF
TRBJ1-1 TRBV18 . . TGTGCCAGCTCACCACCGGCCCAGGGGCAAAACACTGAAGCTTTCTTT CASSPPAQGQNTEAFF
TRBJ2-1 TRBV30 . . TGTGCCTGGAGTCCCAAGACAGCGAGCTCCTACAATGAGCAGTTCTTC CAWSPKTASSYNEQFF
TRBJ1-3 TRBV19 TRBD1 . TGTGCCAGTACCTTGGGGACAGCTTCTGGAAACACCATATATTTT CASTLGTASGNTIYF
TRBJ2-2 TRBV25-1 . . TGTGCCAGCACAAGGGGCAGGGAACAGCTGTTTTTT CASTRGREQLFF
TRBJ2-5 TRBV29-1 TRBD2 . TGCAGCGGGACTAGCGGGGGGGCCTTGAAGACCCAGTACTTC CSGTSGGALKTQYF
TRBJ2-1 TRBV2 TRBD1 . TGTGCCAGCGGGCCCCCGGGACAGGGGATCGGTGAGCAGTTCTTC CASGPPGQGIGEQFF
TRBJ1-6 TRBV12-5 . . TGTGCTAGTGGTTTGAGCGAGAATTCACCCCTCCACTTT CASGLSENSPLHF
TRBJ2-3 TRBV9 . once TGTGCCAGCAGCGTTACCGGGAGCACAGATACGCAGTATTTT CASSVTGSTDTQYF
TRBJ2-7 TRBV18 TRBD2 . TGTGCCAGCTCACCCAAAGCTAGCGGGCGTCGAGCAGACTACGAGCAGTACTTC CASSPKASGRRADYEQYF
TRBJ1-6 TRBV7-8 TRBD1 . TGTGCCAGCAGGCAGGGGGATTCACCCCTCCACTTT CASRQGDSPLHF
TRBJ2-5 TRBV9 . . TGTGCCAGCAGCTCTAGAGGAGAGACCCAGTACTTC CASSSRGETQYF
TRBJ2-1 TRBV18 TRBD2 few TGTGCCAGCTCACCTACTGTGGGAGGGGTGCGGAATGAGCAGTTCTTC CASSPTVGGVRNEQFF
TRBJ2-1 TRBV19 TRBD1 once TGTGCCAGTGGATCACAGGGGGCCAGTAGCCGTGAGCAGTTCTTC CASGSQGASSREQFF
TRBJ2-5 TRBV11-2 TRBD2 . TGTGCCAGCAGCTTAGCGGGCGGGAGGGAGACCCAGTACTTC CASSLAGGRETQYF
TRBJ1-2 TRBV6-5 . . TGTGCCAGCAGTCCAATACAGGGAAGTTATGGCTACACCTTC CASSPIQGSYGYTF
TRBJ1-2 TRBV7-2 . . TGTGCCAGCAGCTTAGGGGCAGCCCTCTATGGCTACACCTTC CASSLGAALYGYTF
TRBJ2-1 TRBV2 . . TGTGCCAGCAGTCCGGGGGTCAATGAGCAGTTCTTC CASSPGVNEQFF
TRBJ2-1 TRBV5-1 TRBD1 . TGCGCCAGCAGCTTGGATGGGACAGGGGCGAATGAGCAGTTCTTC CASSLDGTGANEQFF
TRBJ1-5 TRBV28 TRBD1 . TGTGCCAGCAGTTTTTCCAGGGGGAATCAGCCCCAGCATTTT CASSFSRGNQPQHF
TRBJ2-3 TRBV5-1 TRBD2 . TGCGCCAGCAGCTTGCGAACCACGCCAGCGGTGGGAGGGGGCACAGATACGCAGTATTTT CASSLRTTPAVGGGTDTQYF
TRBJ1-6 TRBV5-6 . . TGTGCCAGCAGCTTCGTAGGCGGACTGTATAATTCACCCCTCCACTTT CASSFVGGLYNSPLHF
TRBJ2-1 TRBV5-6 TRBD2 once TGTGCCAGCAGCCTTCTAGCGGCCGACTTTAATGAGCAGTTCTTC CASSLLAADFNEQFF
TRBJ1-2 TRBV6-5 . . TGTGCCAGCAGTTACTCCACGGAGGCTGGCGGCTACACCTTC CASSYSTEAGGYTF
TRBJ2-1 TRBV2 TRBD1 . TGTGCCAGCTCCGGGACAGGGGTGAATGAGCAGTTCTTC CASSGTGVNEQFF
TRBJ1-5 TRBV19 . . TGTGCCAGTAGTACTCGGACAGGCAATCAGCCCCAGCATTTT CASSTRTGNQPQHF
TRBJ1-2 TRBV4-2 TRBD1 . TGTGCCAGCAGCCAAGATCTGAGACAGGGGCCGGGTTCCCGGTATGGCTACACCTTC CASSQDLRQGPGSRYGYTF
TRBJ2-7 TRBV24-1 . once TGTGCCACCATTATCGGGGTTGTGAAGATGGACTACGAGCAGTACTTC CATIIGVVKMDYEQYF
TRBJ2-7 TRBV19 . . TGTGCCAGTAGTCAGGGCGTAGGGGGATCTAGCTCCTACGAGCAGTACTTC CASSQGVGGSSSYEQYF
TRBJ1-5 TRBV2 . . TGTGCCAGCAGGCTACAGGACAGTTTGGGCAATCAGCCCCAGCATTTT CASRLQDSLGNQPQHF
TRBJ1-1 TRBV2 . . TGTGCCAGCAGGGCCCGGATGGGCGACAGGAACACTGAAGCTTTCTTT CASRARMGDRNTEAFF
TRBJ2-7 TRBV27 . few TGTGCCAGCAGTTTAACAGGGTTTACCTCCTACGAGCAGTACTTC CASSLTGFTSYEQYF
TRBJ2-3 TRBV19 TRBD2 . TGTGCCAGTAGTCCCCTGGGGGGGGGAGGGGATACGCAGTATTTT CASSPLGGGGDTQYF
TRBJ2-7 TRBV6-5 . . TGTGCCAGCGGCCACTACGAGCAGTACTTC CASGHYEQYF
TRBJ2-7 TRBV3-1/TRBV3-2 . . TGTGCCAGCAGCCCGCTTCCCACGAGCTCCTACGAGCAGTACTTC CASSPLPTSSYEQYF
TRBJ2-1 TRBV7-2 . . TGTGCCAGCAGCTTAGTCTTGGGGGCCCACAATGAGCAGTTCTTC CASSLVLGAHNEQFF
TRBJ2-3 TRBV2 . . TGTGCCAGCAGGGGGCAGGTTCCTAGCACAGATACGCAGTATTTT CASRGQVPSTDTQYF
TRBJ1-1 TRBV28 . once TGTGCCAGCCGCTACAGGGTACGGAACACTGAAGCTTTCTTT CASRYRVRNTEAFF
TRBJ1-6 TRBV6-6 TRBD1 . TGTGCCAGCAGAATACAGGGGGCCGCGTATAATTCACCCCTCCACTTT CASRIQGAAYNSPLHF
TRBJ2-2 TRBV30 TRBD2 once TGTGCCTGGAGCTACGGACTAGCGGGAACCGGGGAGCTGTTTTTT CAWSYGLAGTGELFF
TRBJ2-7 TRBV28 . . TGTGCCAGCACCTCGATGGGAGTTGAGCAGTACTTC CASTSMGVEQYF
TRBJ1-2 TRBV5-1 . . TGCGCCAGCTGGGAGGGAGCAGGAACCTATGGCTACACCTTC CASWEGAGTYGYTF
TRBJ1-4 TRBV28 . . TGTGCCAGCAGTGGGCCAGGGCTACCAACTAATGAAAAACTGTTTTTT CASSGPGLPTNEKLFF
TRBJ2-1 TRBV6-2/TRBV6-3 TRBD2 . TGTGCCAGCAGTACCGGGACTAGCGGGAGTTTCAAGCAGTTCTTC CASSTGTSGSFKQFF
TRBJ2-1 TRBV7-2 TRBD2 . TGTGCCAGCAGCTTAGAAGCTAGCGGGAGCTACAATGAGCAGTTCTTC CASSLEASGSYNEQFF
TRBJ1-5 TRBV28 TRBD1 . TGTGCCACTCACACAGGGGCGGGCAATCAGCCCCAGCATTTT CATHTGAGNQPQHF
TRBJ1-1 TRBV9 . . TGTGCCAGCAGCGTCGCGAGCGGGATGAACACTGAAGCTTTCTTT CASSVASGMNTEAFF
TRBJ2-1 TRBV6-5 TRBD2 . TGTGCCAGCAGTTACAATCTAGCGGTTTACAATGAGCAGTTCTTC CASSYNLAVYNEQFF